This entry lists 5 T cell receptor beta chains sequenced from one sample in a study of OX40 agonist ivuxolimab in advanced cancers. Sequencing was performed with immunoSEQ multiplex PCR; in TCRdb, only in-frame clones are kept and a portion is missing. The profile covers about 24,000 clones, with 79% appearing a single time and 10% to 15% taken by the ten largest. The specimen comprised CD4+ or CD8+ T cells sorted from blood, sampled in a trial of the OX40 agonist ivuxolimab. These TCRs come from an adult with an advanced solid tumor such as melanoma, head and neck, liver or kidney cancer.

This chain uses TRBV7-9 with TRBJ1-3; D unclear. Trimming cost V 10 bases and J 0 bases, with 10 bases left between them. The V gene's germline CDR1 is SEHNR and CDR2 FQNEAQ (reference sequence). The CDR3 is 13 amino acids. The CDR3 region is CANDVRSGNTIYF. The CDR3 DNA follows: TGTGCCAATGACGTTCGCTCTGGAAACACCATATATTTT.

The CDR3: CASSPGQDMNTEAFF. The CDR3 DNA is TGTGCCAGCTCACCTGGACAAGACATGAACACTGAAGCTTTCTTT. This chain joins TRBV18 and TRBJ1-1; possible D gene TRBD1, 5 bases. Trimming removed 3 bases at V and 0 bases at J, with 11 bases between. The CDR3 has 15 amino acids. From germline, CDR1 is KGHSH and CDR2 LQKENI.

This chain links TRBV15 with TRBJ2-1, with 11 positions matching TRBD1. With 3 bases clipped from V and 2 bases from J, the junction kept 3 bases outside the gene matches. This CDR3 is built from 16 residues. Germline V lookup: CDR1 LNHNV, CDR2 YYDKDF (reference sequence). The CDR3 DNA sequence: TGTGCCACCAGCAGCACGGACAGGGGGCCCTACAATGAGCAGTTCTTC. It specifies CATSSTDRGPYNEQFF.

The genes are TRBV5-4 and TRBJ2-5; 13 nucleotides line up with TRBD2. Germline CDR1 reads SGHNT; CDR2 reads YYREEE (reference sequence). This CDR3 has 16 residues. The ends lost 4 bases at V and 0 bases at J; junction bases unmatched: 3. The DNA of the CDR3 is TGTGCCAGCAGCCCGGGACTAGCGGGGCACCAAGAGACCCAGTACTTC. Protein sequence: CASSPGLAGHQETQYF.

The CDR3 DNA reads TGTGCCAGCGGATACGAGGGCTCTGGAAACACCATATATTTT. Translation gives CASGYEGSGNTIYF. The chain is built from TRBV7-9 and TRBJ1-3, with D unresolved. Germline loops: CDR1 SEHNR, CDR2 FQNEAQ (reference sequence). The CDR3 sequence is 14 residues long. Between the trimmed V and J ends, which lost 8 bases and 0 bases, there was a span of 11 bases.